The 28 T cell receptor beta chains in this list originate from one sample, sequenced in a study of low-dose radiotherapy and immunotherapy resistance in tumors. Priming of first-strand cDNA relied on TRAV- and TRBV-specific primers (covering alpha and beta chains). TCR amplification ran roughly 21 PCR cycles using constant-region and V-primer adapter primers. TCRdb re-derived calls from the reads in MiXCR, one entry per CDR3 protein. Of fewer than 90,000 distinct CDR3 sequences in the sample, around 31% were seen once. Time point given: before trial treatment. The sample here was PBMCs, taken before treatment. The receptors derive from a female donor with ovarian cancer.

This clonotype was picked up many times. The J gene is TRBJ2-1, the V gene TRBV23-1; tentatively, D is TRBD2 (5 bases). TRBV23-1 is treated as an ORF (open reading frame) with a function not yet certain. Trimming removed 4 bases at V and 10 bases at J, with 8 bases between. The CDR3 has 11 amino acids. The CDR3 is CASSRGQEQFF. The CDR3 nucleotides are TGCGCCAGCAGTCGAGGGCAGGAGCAGTTCTTC.

V and J are TRBV2 and TRBJ1-6; a possible D gene is TRBD1 (5 bases). The CDR3 contains 14 residues. V was shortened by 7 bases and J by 9 bases, with 16 bases between the two germline ends. Germline CDR1 reads SNHLY; CDR2 reads FYNNEI. The CDR3 nucleotides are TGTGCCAGCATTTCCCAGGGAGGGAGTTCACCCCTCCACTTT. Its translation is CASISQGGSSPLHF.

The rearrangement links TRBV9 to TRBJ2-7, with 8 nucleotides matching TRBD1. CDR1 is SGDLS and CDR2 is YYNGEE in the germline V gene. The ends lost 2 bases at V and 2 bases at J; junction bases unmatched: 3. The CDR3 is made up of 14 amino acids. CDR3 sequence: CASSVGQGTYEQYF. As DNA, the CDR3 is TGTGCCAGCAGCGTTGGACAGGGCACCTACGAGCAGTACTTC.

The V gene is TRBV5-3, the J gene TRBJ1-4, with no clear D. TRBV5-3 is identified as an open reading frame with a role that is uncertain. This CDR3 has 15 amino acids. V was clipped by 8 bases and J by 0 bases, with 14 bases between them. The CDR3 nucleotides read TGTGCCAGCAGCCAAGACGGCACAACTAATGAAAAACTGTTTTTT. Its protein product is CASSQDGTTNEKLFF.

This clonotype was seen ten or more times. The chain carries TRBV12-3 or TRBV12-4 and TRBJ2-2; perhaps TRBD1 as D (5 bases). This CDR3 is 13 amino acids long. V was cut by 3 bases and J by 4 bases, with 6 bases left in between. As DNA, the CDR3 is TGTGCCAGCAGTTTGCAGGGCACCGGGGAGCTGTTTTTT. Its translation is CASSLQGTGELFF.

Regarding this clonotype: A far larger clone is one nucleotide away, so this likely arose from a read error. DNA for the CDR3: TGTGCCAGCAGTTACCGTCTGGCGGTCGCCCCCTACGAGCAGTACTTC. Translating gives CASSYRLAVAPYEQYF. The genes are TRBV6-6 and TRBJ2-7; no clear D. CDR3 length: 16 amino acids. The V gene's germline CDR1 is MNHNY and CDR2 SVGAGI (reference sequence). Trimming removed 2 bases at V and 2 bases at J, with 16 bases between.

This clonotype appeared many times. This sequence joins TRBV29-1 and TRBJ1-1; TRBD1 aligns across 7 bases. Trimming cost V 6 bases and J 9 bases; bases outside gene matches: 4. Germline lookup yields CDR1 SQVTM and CDR2 ANQGSEA. The CDR3 length is 10 residues. In DNA form, the CDR3 reads TGCAGCGTGTACAGGGGCAAAGCTTTCTTT. It specifies CSVYRGKAFF.

This clonotype was found many times. The rearrangement links TRBV27 to TRBJ2-3; D uncertain. The germline V gene encodes CDR1 MNHEY and CDR2 SMNVEV (reference sequence). The CDR3 is made up of 15 amino acids. Trimming cost V 5 bases and J 2 bases, with 14 bases left between them. CDR3 protein: CASSAEKTLTDTQYF. The CDR3 DNA reads TGTGCCAGCAGTGCAGAAAAGACACTCACAGATACGCAGTATTTT.

The rearrangement uses TRBV27 and TRBJ2-3; D not certain. The length of the CDR3 is 15 residues. Per germline, CDR1 MNHEY and CDR2 SMNVEV (reference sequence). V was clipped by 4 bases and J by 3 bases, with 14 bases between them. The CDR3 reads CASSSNRKGTDTQYF. DNA for the CDR3: TGTGCCAGCAGTTCTAACCGCAAAGGGACAGATACGCAGTATTTT.

The chain joins TRBV5-1 to TRBJ2-7; possibly TRBD2 for D (6 bases). Per the germline V gene, CDR1 is SGHRS and CDR2 is YFSETQ. V dropped 4 bases and J dropped 2 bases, with 16 bases sitting between them. CDR3 size: 15 residues. CDR3 region: CASSPGLLVTYEQYF. The CDR3 nucleotides read TGCGCCAGCAGCCCGGGACTCCTGGTTACCTACGAGCAGTACTTC.

The chain employs TRBV28 and TRBJ1-2, with D possibly being TRBD1 (6 bases). The CDR3 sequence is 14 residues long. Trimming stripped 3 bases from V and 5 bases from J, with 13 bases between. Germline CDR1 and CDR2: MDHEN and SYDVKM. CDR3 DNA sequence: TGTGCCAGCAGTTTGGGGGGGGCGAAGTATGGCTACACCTTC. Its protein is CASSLGGAKYGYTF.

Concerning this clonotype itself: An end of the junction does not agree with germline; a read error may underlie this. V usage is TRBV11-2 and J usage is TRBJ2-3; D is possibly TRBD2 (7 bases). Per the germline V gene, CDR1 is SGHAT and CDR2 is FQNNGV. The CDR3 has 16 residues. The CDR3 here is CVSSPPGGLSGNTQYF. CDR3 nucleotides: TGTGTCAGCAGCCCCCCGGGGGGCCTCAGCGGGAATACGCAGTATTTT.

This clonotype was detected only once. This chain joins TRBV2 and TRBJ2-3, with D perhaps TRBD1 (5 bases). There are 15 residues in the CDR3. The V and J ends lost 5 bases and 3 bases respectively, with 15 bases between them. Germline V gene sequence: CDR1 SNHLY, CDR2 FYNNEI. The CDR3 protein is CASSPLTSGTDTQYF. The DNA for the CDR3 is TGTGCCAGCAGTCCACTCACCTCAGGGACAGATACGCAGTATTTT.

Ten or more counts support this clonotype. An end of the junction does not agree with germline; a read error may underlie this. The rearrangement uses TRBV6-2 or TRBV6-3 and TRBJ2-7; no definite D call. The CDR3 is made up of 11 amino acids. The V gene's germline CDR1 is MNHEY and CDR2 SVGEGT. CDR3 protein: CASSELRSLDF. The CDR3, as DNA: TGTGCCAGCAGTGAACTCCGAAGCTTAGACTTC.

Ten or more counts support this clonotype. The rearrangement links TRBV27 to TRBJ2-3, with unresolved D. With 3 bases removed from V and 1 base from J, the gap between germline ends came to 8 bases. Germline CDR1 MNHEY, CDR2 SMNVEV (reference sequence). This CDR3 spans 14 amino acids. DNA for the CDR3: TGTGCCAGCAGTTTTGATGGGGGCACAGATACGCAGTATTTT. The encoded protein is CASSFDGGTDTQYF.

The genes are TRBV4-3 and TRBJ1-1; D is unclear. V lost 1 base to trimming and J lost 1 base, with 10 bases between them. Germline V gene data show CDR1 as LGHNA and CDR2 as YSLEER. The CDR3 is 15 amino acids. Here the CDR3 reads CASSQGAAANTEAFF. For the CDR3, the DNA is TGCGCCAGCAGCCAAGGCGCGGCGGCGAACACTGAAGCTTTCTTT.

In this sample, this clonotype turned up many times. For the CDR3, the DNA is TGTGCCAGCAGTCCCGACCGAGGGGGCTGGGGCAATCAGCCCCAGCATTTT. Its translation is CASSPDRGGWGNQPQHF. The chain is built from TRBV28 and TRBJ1-5, with 7 bases lining up with TRBD1. Losses at the gene ends were 5 bases for V and 2 bases for J; bases not matched to a gene: 12. The length of the CDR3 is 17 residues. CDR1 MDHEN and CDR2 SYDVKM come from the germline V gene.

With regard to this clonotype: A far larger clone lies a single base away; this is likely a read error. This chain connects TRBV6-6 to TRBJ2-1, with 9 positions matching TRBD2. Germline V gene data show CDR1 as MNHNY and CDR2 as SVGAGI (reference sequence). This CDR3 has 17 residues. DNA for the CDR3: TGTGCCAGCAGTTACTCCCCTTCGAGCGGGAGGCCGGATGAGCAGTGCTTC. It translates to CASSYSPSSGRPDEQCF.

This clonotype came up many times. The chain combines TRBV6-2 or TRBV6-3 with TRBJ1-1; possible D gene TRBD1, 6 bases. Trimming stripped 7 bases from V and 1 base from J, with 19 bases between. Per the germline V gene, CDR1 is MNHEY and CDR2 is SVGEGT. The CDR3 covers 16 residues. In DNA, the CDR3 is TGTGCCAGCAAGTGGCCCCTGGGGGGACAGAACACTGAAGCTTTCTTT. This codes for CASKWPLGGQNTEAFF.

This chain uses TRBV3-1 with TRBJ1-1, with D tentatively TRBD1 (5 bases). There are 14 residues in the CDR3. The germline V and J ends were trimmed by 6 bases and 0 bases, with 11 bases remaining between them. Germline assignment: CDR1 LGHDT and CDR2 YNNKEL (reference sequence). DNA for the CDR3: TGTGCCAGCAGGACACAGGACGTGAACACTGAAGCTTTCTTT. Encoded protein: CASRTQDVNTEAFF. The full variable domain, completed using reference TRBV3-1 and TRBJ1-1, is DTAVSQTPKYLVTQMGNDKSIKCEQNLGHDTMYWYKQDSKKFLKIMFSYNNKELIINETVPNRFSPKSPDKAHLNLHINSLELGDSAVYFCASRTQDVNTEAFFGQGTRLTVV.

This clonotype was seen ten or more times. Here the CDR3 reads CATSENRAGGYNEQFF. The CDR3 region has the DNA TGTGCCACCAGTGAAAACCGGGCGGGGGGGTACAATGAGCAGTTCTTC. The chain uses TRBV24-1 and TRBJ2-1; 9 nucleotides align to TRBD2. From germline, CDR1 is KGHDR and CDR2 SFDVKD. This CDR3 has 16 amino acids. J gave up 4 bases and V 4 bases, and 7 bases lay outside the gene matches.

The chain carries TRBV28 and TRBJ1-2; the D gene is possibly TRBD1 (5 bases). Trimming cost V 3 bases and J 4 bases, with 12 bases left between them. Germline V gene sequence: CDR1 MDHEN, CDR2 SYDVKM. CDR3 length: 14 residues. The CDR3 nucleotides are TGTGCCAGCAGTTTCAGTTCCAGGGTCTATGGCTACACCTTC. Translating it yields CASSFSSRVYGYTF.

This clonotype was seen ten or more times. The chain uses TRBV2 and TRBJ2-4; unclear D gene. Germline V gene data show CDR1 as SNHLY and CDR2 as FYNNEI. The V and J ends lost 8 bases and 2 bases respectively, with 16 bases between them. CDR3 length equals 15 residues. CDR3 region: CASQPIRNSKNIQYF. The CDR3 DNA is TGTGCCAGCCAACCGATTCGGAACTCCAAAAACATTCAGTACTTC. The complete variable domain, with remaining parts taken from reference TRBV2 and TRBJ2-4, reads EPEVTQTPSHQVTQMGQEVILRCVPISNHLYFYWYRQILGQKVEFLVSFYNNEISEKSEIFDDQFSVERPDGSNFTLKIRSTKLEDSAMYFCASQPIRNSKNIQYFGAGTRLSVL.

The chain links TRBV6-2 or TRBV6-3 to TRBJ2-7, with unresolved D. CDR3 length equals 17 residues. Germline CDR1 MNHEY, CDR2 SVGEGT. V was clipped by 0 bases and J by 0 bases, with 15 bases between them. The CDR3 spells CASSYSSSAGFSYEQYF. DNA of the CDR3: TGTGCCAGCAGTTACTCGAGTTCCGCCGGGTTCTCCTACGAGCAGTACTTC.

This clonotype was found many times. The V gene is TRBV2, the J gene TRBJ2-3; D is perhaps TRBD1 (5 bases). V was pared by 0 bases and J by 3 bases, with 10 bases between. Per the germline V gene, CDR1 is SNHLY and CDR2 is FYNNEI. This CDR3 region has 15 residues. CDR3 region: CASSEASRQTDTQYF. CDR3 coding DNA: TGTGCCAGCAGTGAAGCTTCCCGACAGACAGATACGCAGTATTTT.

This sequence joins TRBV6-1 and TRBJ2-1; 7 positions agree with TRBD1. This CDR3 contains 16 residues. Germline V CDR1 and CDR2: MNHNS, SASEGT. V was pared by 5 bases and J by 6 bases, with 13 bases of the junction left unmatched. CDR3 DNA: TGTGCCAGCAGTTACTACGCCGCAGGGGGAATCAATGAGCAGTTCTTC. Translated: CASSYYAAGGINEQFF.

This clonotype showed up many times. CDR3 loop: CSARDLTGTGVKSEQFF. CDR3 DNA sequence: TGCAGTGCTAGAGATCTGACCGGAACGGGGGTAAAAAGTGAGCAGTTCTTC. The chain has TRBV20-1 and TRBJ2-1; D possibly corresponds to TRBD2 (6 bases). V lost 0 bases and J lost 9, with 24 bases in between. Germline lookup yields CDR1 DFQATT and CDR2 SNEGSKA (reference sequence). The CDR3 has 17 residues.

This clonotype has ten or more counts. The chain has TRBV6-2 or TRBV6-3 and TRBJ1-5; 11 nucleotides agree with TRBD1. There are 15 residues in the CDR3. Germline CDR1 and CDR2: MNHEY and SVGEGT. The V segment lost 5 bases and the J segment 4 bases; nucleotides outside the gene matches: 4. CDR3 nucleotide sequence: TGTGCCAGCAGTGTGGGACAGGGGGGAAATCAGCCCCAGCATTTT. Translation: CASSVGQGGNQPQHF.